Sequencing of this TCR beta chain was carried out in a study of cytomegalovirus exposure and HLA in healthy donors (dated by TCRdb to the late 2010s). Notes on the research overall: The 550 to 750 repertoires of the first cohort and the roughly 110 validation repertoires were produced on the same platform, according to a later analysis. The study aimed to test whether signatures of past pathogen exposure could be identified by cataloging public T cell receptors. Besides the first cohort of around 700 subjects, a separate validation cohort made up of 120 different subjects was used. The study combined high-throughput TCR immunosequencing, statistical association of individual TCRs with disease status, and machine learning to predict cytomegalovirus infection status.

This clone was picked up one time. Its target antigen remains unknown. No quality values exist for individual bases; no much larger clone is one base distant. Beyond this particular receptor, the publication reports: Most TCR sequences were seen in very few donors, while some public TCRs were found in many individuals. The classifier was reported to diagnose cytomegalovirus status with high specificity and sensitivity in both the original cohort and the validation cohort. The validation cohort had no HLA typing available for a later analysis, so co-occurrence within that cohort was assessed over all 120 or so repertoires. In a later analysis, TCRs clustered in the first cohort were found to also tend to co-occur in the 120 or so validation repertoires, with about 93% of cluster scores above 0. According to the authors, the approach could potentially be generalized to other disease states and immunological phenotypes. In vitro tests confirmed that three of the cytomegalovirus-associated TCR beta chains recognize cytomegalovirus antigens. In the study, around 160 TCR beta chains were listed as associated with cytomegalovirus.

Donors formed part of the validation cohort, which comprised some 120 subjects and was distinct from the first cohort of 550 to 850 subjects. There are 15 amino acids in the CDR3, from cysteine to phenylalanine inclusive. Here the CDR3 DNA is all that survives: 45 bases in frame from base 1. The germline V end is reduced by 3 bases and the J end by 6 bases; junction bases left unmatched: 6. CDR1 SNHLY and CDR2 FYNNEI are derived from the germline V gene. The library was generated by the immunoSEQ multiplex PCR assay. The authors' analysis ran thus. To diagnose cytomegalovirus status from the catalog of TCR beta chain sequences, a statistical classification framework was built. Sourced from immuneACCESS, this table was stored by TCRdb with only in-frame sequences that have V and J called. A share of the clones is absent; for the studies checked, an unresolved V gene accounts for under half, and the remainder has no known explanation. The V and J calls and clone size are taken from that table; D and trimming were inferred from the DNA. This sample lists fewer than 400,000 clones; approximately 86% were detected once. Over 0.9% of the sample is in the top ten clones.

The sample comprised PBMCs. The receptor chain draws on TRBV2 and TRBJ1-5; 9 central nucleotides agree with TRBD1. The receptor's source is a man aged 25 to 40 in good health and CMV-seronegative. The DNA sequence is TGTGCCAGCAGTGAGGGACAGGGACGGGGTCAGCCCCAGCATTTT. This yields the protein CASSEGQGRGQPQHF.